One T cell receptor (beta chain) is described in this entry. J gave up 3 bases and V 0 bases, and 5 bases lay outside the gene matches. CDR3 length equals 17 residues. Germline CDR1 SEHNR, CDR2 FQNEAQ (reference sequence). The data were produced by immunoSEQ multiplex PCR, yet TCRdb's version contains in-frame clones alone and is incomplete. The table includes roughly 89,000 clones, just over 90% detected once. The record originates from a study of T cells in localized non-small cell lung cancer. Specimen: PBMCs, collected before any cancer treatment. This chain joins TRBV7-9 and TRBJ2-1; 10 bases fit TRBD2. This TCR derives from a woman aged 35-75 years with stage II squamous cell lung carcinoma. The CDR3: CASSLAGLAVNYNEQFF. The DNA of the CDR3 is TGTGCCAGCAGCTTAGCAGGACTAGCGGTGAACTACAATGAGCAGTTCTTC.